A single TCR beta chain is shown here with its context. In its sample, this clonotype was seen many times. The antigen it binds to is not known. Per-base qualities were not stored, and no clone one base away is much larger. The data were taken from a study of read filtering for tumor transcriptome and immune sequencing (dated by TCRdb to 2018 to 2020). In the study overall: The cohort had around 18 male and 14 female patients with a mean age of about 66 years, ranging from 47 to 80. A main aim was a read-filtering strategy for immune repertoire data, specifically whether clonotypes supported by a single read should be removed. Using the same bone marrow samples, the study compared TCR repertoires obtained by targeted immune repertoire sequencing with those obtained by bulk whole-transcriptome sequencing. By revised international staging, 8 patients were R-ISS I, approximately 15 were R-ISS II and over five were R-ISS III. TCR-region mapped reads per sample ranged from about 4.05 to 11 million with IR-seq versus only roughly 85 to 1273 with RNA-seq. After DNase treatment, whole-transcriptome libraries were prepared with the TruSeq RNA Access Library Prep Kit. General findings and caveats noted by the study authors: The sorted CD138-negative fraction was composed of a mixed bone marrow immune population rather than of purified T cells. IR-seq captured clonotypes at much higher depth and more reliably than RNA-seq, and smaller IR-seq throughput sufficed to identify most shared clonotypes. Single-read clonotypes made up roughly 82% of clonotypes but only roughly 3.5% of total reads in IR-seq, compared with approximately 75% of clonotypes and roughly 49% of reads in RNA-seq. The correlation between IR-seq and RNA-seq shared clonotype proportions rose when single-read clonotypes were removed.

TCR libraries were constructed from approximately 390 ng RNA using the Immunoverse kit, and molecular barcoded adaptors covering alpha/delta and beta/gamma chains were employed. TCR library preparation used the same RNA that went into transcriptome sequencing. TCR libraries were sequenced on an Illumina HiSeq 4000 with 2 x 150 cycles. The paper's data handling went like this. Using MiXCR, which included quality filtering and error correction, TCR reads were aligned to human V, D, J and C references and then assembled into CDR3 clonotypes. The tcR package in R was used for analysis of clonotype counts and gene usage diversity. Raw mapping reads were checked after the RNA-seq reads had been mapped by STAR aligner version 2.5.3a onto the human GRCh37 genome. To test the effect of sequencing depth on detected clonotypes, IR-seq fastq files were randomly downsampled using Seqtk 1.3. TCRdb ran its own pipeline on the public reads, namely fastp trimming at Q25 and MiXCR clone calling, and kept in-frame beta chains. Here each entry gathers all rows of one CDR3 protein and keeps the most common genes and DNA. The V and J calls follow TCRdb's processing rather than the paper's. Present in this sample are around 130,000 distinct CDR3 sequences, less than 15% of which were seen just once. The ten largest account for just under 8.5% of the sample.

Via the germline V gene (reference sequence), CDR1 is LNHNV and CDR2 YYDKDF. The junction carries 11 bases between V and J, which are trimmed by 1 base and 1 base respectively. Reading from cysteine to phenylalanine, the CDR3 counts 16 amino acids. The DNA shown is the 48-base CDR3, in frame from base 1. Every patient had bone marrow sampled at the time of active disease. Ficoll-Hypaque density gradient centrifugation was used to isolate bone marrow mononuclear cells. Myeloma plasma cells were removed and CD138-negative cells were collected by negative selection after labeling with CD138 magnetic microbeads on a MACS separator. Flow cytometry on an Attune NxT with CD138 antibodies was used to check the purity of the isolated cells. TRIzol reagent was used to extract total RNA, and a NanoDrop spectrophotometer was used to quantify the extracted RNA. For each patient, paired RNA-seq and IR-seq were run on the CD138-negative bone marrow sample from that patient.

The TCR was taken from a donor at least 40 years old with multiple myeloma. Sample: a population of CD138-negative cells sorted from bone marrow. The sample's cell subset or site label, decoded: bone marrow mononuclear cells depleted of CD138+ plasma/myeloma cells by negative magnetic selection. This chain is built from TRBV15 and TRBJ1-5; a tentative D match to TRBD1 spans 5 bases. The CDR3 sequence is CATSRVGGWSNQPQHF. The nucleotide sequence is TGTGCCACCAGCAGAGTCGGGGGTTGGAGCAATCAGCCCCAGCATTTT.